The 14 T cell receptor beta chains below all came from one sample that was sequenced in a study of shared clonotypes between healthy human individuals. Assay used: immunoSEQ multiplex PCR; TCRdb lists only in-frame clones, some missing. This sample has roughly 700,000 clones, with around two thirds found just once. Specimen: memory CD4+ T cells sorted from blood. Subset of the sample: CD45RA-negative fraction. The receptors come from a woman aged 30 to 39 in good health.

The V and J genes are TRBV6-5 and TRBJ2-7; 9 nucleotides align to TRBD1. The trim removed 5 bases at V and 2 bases at J, leaving 4 bases unmatched. Germline values: CDR1 MNHEY, CDR2 SVGAGI. This CDR3 spans 14 amino acids. CDR3 bases: TGTGCCAGCAGTACCCGGGACAGGGCCTACGAGCAGTACTTC. It specifies CASSTRDRAYEQYF.

The V call is TRBV12-5, the J call TRBJ1-4; unclear D gene. The CDR3 contains 17 residues. Germline assignment: CDR1 LGHNT and CDR2 FRNRAP. The ends were cut back, 1 base at V and 0 bases at J, with 12 bases in the middle. CDR3 DNA: TGTGCTAGTGGTTTGGGAGTCTACCGTGCAACTAATGAAAAACTGTTTTTT. This codes for CASGLGVYRATNEKLFF. Filled out from reference TRBV12-5 and TRBJ1-4, the complete variable domain reads DARVTQTPRHKVTEMGQEVTMRCQPILGHNTVFWYRQTMMQGLELLAYFRNRAPLDDSGMPKDRFSAEMPDATLATLKIQPSEPRDSAVYFCASGLGVYRATNEKLFFGSGTQLSVL.

Comments on this clone: No DNA is shown, since the ends of the CDR3 on it are uncertain; the CDR3 is the one TCRdb lists. The chain couples TRBV28 to TRBJ1-1; TRBD1, as called in the table, went unchecked against the DNA. Termini included, the CDR3 measures 17 amino acids. Germline CDR1 and CDR2: MDHEN and SYDVKM. CDR3 sequence reads: CASSPSGRMFFGTEAFF.

The chain joins TRBV7-6 to TRBJ1-1; D is ambiguous. The CDR3 is made up of 13 amino acids. V was cut by 3 bases and J by 7 bases, with 12 bases left in between. Germline V CDR1 and CDR2: SGHVS, FNYEAQ. The CDR3 DNA reads TGTGCCAGCAGCTTTCAAAGATTTAGTGAAGCTTTCTTT. Translated, it gives CASSFQRFSEAFF.

The V and J genes are TRBV28 and TRBJ2-7; D call uncertain. Germline CDR1 is MDHEN and CDR2 is SYDVKM. The V end was cut by 3 bases, the J end by 7 bases, with 10 bases between. The CDR3 extends over 12 amino acids. CDR3 DNA: TGTGCCAGCAGTTTGCAGTGGTTGGAGCAGTACTTC. Its protein is CASSLQWLEQYF.

This clone has more than one count but fewer than ten. The genes are TRBV11-2 and TRBJ2-5; D may be TRBD2 (6 bases). Germline-derived CDR1 and CDR2 are SGHAT and FQNNGV. This CDR3 has 14 amino acids. V dropped 5 bases and J dropped 5 bases, with 15 bases sitting between them. The CDR3 sequence is CASSPRLGWETQYF. In nucleotides, the CDR3 is TGTGCCAGCAGCCCACGACTAGGTTGGGAGACCCAGTACTTC.

The chain uses TRBV19 and TRBJ2-2; D ambiguous. This CDR3 spans 14 amino acids. The germline CDR1 and CDR2 sequences are LNHDA and SQIVND (reference sequence). The V and J ends lost 5 bases and 1 base respectively, with 8 bases between them. The CDR3 nucleotides read TGTGCCAGTAGTTCGACGCGGAACACCGGGGAGCTGTTTTTT. Its translation: CASSSTRNTGELFF.

CDR3 nucleotide sequence: TGCGCCAGCAGCCAGCCGGGACAGGGGCCACCCTACGAGCAGTACTTC. Amino acid sequence: CASSQPGQGPPYEQYF. The J gene is TRBJ2-7, the V gene TRBV4-1; 10 bases agree with TRBD1. J gave up 2 bases and V 3 bases, and 7 bases lay outside the gene matches. Germline CDR1 and CDR2: MGHRA and YSYEKL. The CDR3 is 16 residues long.

The CDR3 protein is CASTIGGVSNQPQHF. In DNA form, the CDR3 reads TGTGCCAGTACCATAGGGGGCGTAAGCAATCAGCCCCAGCATTTT. This chain connects TRBV19 to TRBJ1-5, with TRBD1 matching over 7 bases. This CDR3 contains 15 residues. With 7 bases clipped from V and 1 base from J, the junction kept 7 bases outside the gene matches. Germline V CDR1 and CDR2: LNHDA, SQIVND (reference sequence). Supplemented by reference TRBV19 and TRBJ1-5, the full variable domain reads DGGITQSPKYLFRKEGQNVTLSCEQNLNHDAMYWYRQDPGQGLRLIYYSQIVNDFQKGDIAEGYSVSREKKESFPLTVTSAQKNPTAFYLCASTIGGVSNQPQHFGDGTRLSIL.

In its sample, this clone was seen a few times. The chain carries TRBV27 and TRBJ2-7; D is possibly TRBD1 (6 bases). The germline V gene encodes CDR1 MNHEY and CDR2 SMNVEV (reference sequence). With 5 bases removed from V and 3 bases from J, the gap between germline ends came to 17 bases. The CDR3 extends over 15 amino acids. In DNA, the CDR3 is TGTGCCAGCAGTCCTCCCGACAGGCCGTTCTACGAGCAGTACTTC. As protein: CASSPPDRPFYEQYF.

In nucleotides, the CDR3 is TGTGCCAGCTCACCGGAGAGGGGGGTCTATGGCTACACCTTC. It specifies CASSPERGVYGYTF. The chain links TRBV18 to TRBJ1-2, with D tentatively TRBD1 (6 bases). The CDR3 spans 14 residues. Per the germline V gene, CDR1 is KGHSH and CDR2 is LQKENI. The V end was cut by 3 bases, the J end by 4 bases, with 12 bases between.

This chain uses TRBV5-1 with TRBJ1-2, with D possibly matching TRBD1 (5 bases). In germline, CDR1 is SGHRS, CDR2 YFSETQ. This CDR3 is built from 14 residues. The V end was cut by 1 base, the J end by 6 bases, with 13 bases between. CDR3 sequence reads: CASSLSQVANGYTF. In DNA, the CDR3 is TGCGCCAGCAGCTTGTCACAGGTCGCCAATGGCTACACCTTC.

This clone was detected a few times. The genes are TRBV30 and TRBJ2-3; TRBD2 matches at 9 bases. The CDR3 is 17 amino acids. V gave up 2 bases and J gave up 0 bases; unmatched junction bases: 9. Germline values: CDR1 GTSNPN, CDR2 SVGIG (reference sequence). The CDR3 loop is CAWSPRTSDASTDTQYF. CDR3 DNA: TGTGCCTGGAGTCCACGGACTAGCGATGCTAGCACAGATACGCAGTATTTT.

The chain has TRBV27 and TRBJ2-7; 12 nucleotides match TRBD2. Germline-derived CDR1 and CDR2 are MNHEY and SMNVEV (reference sequence). This CDR3 is built from 22 residues. The J segment lost 4 bases and the V segment lost 6 bases, leaving 28 bases of the junction unmatched. This chain's CDR3 is CASSRSVTSGSGLLSPEYEQYF. CDR3 bases: TGTGCCAGCAGCCGTTCGGTGACTAGCGGGAGTGGGTTACTCTCCCCCGAATACGAGCAGTACTTC.